This entry features one TCR beta chain sequence. Sequencing was performed with immunoSEQ multiplex PCR; in TCRdb, only in-frame clones are kept and a portion is missing. The sample lists some 100,000 clones, more than 75% occurring once. These data belong to a study of control samples from healthy donors and cancer patients. The receptor's source is a woman aged 50 to 60 in good health. Material for sequencing was blood.

The CDR3 protein is CATATGADGELFF. The CDR3 coding sequence is TGTGCCACCGCGACAGGGGCCGACGGGGAGCTGTTTTTT. The rearrangement uses TRBV11-3 and TRBJ2-2, with 8 bases identical to TRBD1. The CDR3 runs 13 residues. The germline V gene encodes CDR1 SGHNT and CDR2 YENEEA. V lost 10 bases, J lost 7 bases, and 8 bases stayed unmatched.